Below, one TCR beta chain is given with its context. The data stem from a study of blood T cell repertoires in COVID-19. Using immunoSEQ multiplex PCR, the repertoire was profiled, and TCRdb retains in-frame clones only, with some absent. The data hold roughly 68,000 clones, with approximately 88% observed a single time. The CDR3 length is 21 residues. The chain joins TRBV12-2 to TRBJ2-3; the table assigns TRBD2, which was not confirmed against the DNA. TRBV12-2 is a known pseudogene. Sequencing used peripheral blood. The receptor comes from a human donor in a cohort sampled during active COVID-19. The CDR3 coding sequence is TGTGCAAGTCGTTCCGGGGGGCCCGGGACTTGCCGTCCGCCATCCACAGATACGCAGTATTTT. Encoded protein: CASRSGGPGTCRPPSTDTQYF.